The present TCR beta chain was sequenced within a study of cytomegalovirus exposure and HLA in healthy donors. Across the whole study: The early release's HLA-typed donors yielded 70 million to 85 million unique TCRs.

Details on this clone: Its antigen is not identified.

PCR was performed using 60 Vbeta and 13 Jbeta primers. Sequencing used immunoSEQ multiplex PCR; TCRdb keeps in-frame clones, though not all of them. The sample contains about 89,000 clones, 76% of which appear only once. Study results and limitations: Immune exposure data for these donors was limited to CMV serostatus. Previous analysis showed most TCR beta V segments were productive about 87% or about 30% of the time. There were 150 to 200 TCR beta chains listed as cytomegalovirus-associated.

V dropped 3 bases and J dropped 6; count of bases not matched to a gene: 9. There are 15 residues in the CDR3. CDR1 and CDR2 from the germline V gene are SGHRS and YFSETQ. The chain uses TRBV5-1 and TRBJ1-1; 9 bases map to TRBD1. Sequencing was carried out using PBMCs. The sequence derives from a male donor in good health and CMV-seronegative. CDR3 nucleotides: TGCGCCAGCAGCTCGACCGGGACAGGGACTCCTGAAGCTTTCTTT. As protein: CASSSTGTGTPEAFF.